The next 9 T cell receptor beta chains were all read from a single sample in a study of blood T cell repertoires in COVID-19 (dated by TCRdb to 2020 to 2022). Library preparation was by the immunoSEQ multiplex PCR assay. Not all clones reach the TCRdb copy of this immuneACCESS table, which keeps in-frame sequences only. Checked studies attribute under half of the gap to unresolved V genes and leave the rest unexplained. The sample has over 250,000 clones on record, 75% to 90% of them singletons. Together, the top ten hold around an eighth of the sample. Sequencing input: peripheral blood. These receptors came from a woman aged 60-75 years with acute or convalescent COVID-19.

Only one count was recorded for this clone. The chain couples TRBV27 to TRBJ2-3; D is perhaps TRBD1 (6 bases). CDR1 is MNHEY and CDR2 is SMNVEV in the germline V gene (reference sequence). The CDR3 is 15 amino acids. V was clipped by 5 bases and J by 0 bases, with 12 bases between them. CDR3: CASSLDRPSTDTQYF. CDR3 nucleotides: TGTGCCAGCAGTCTTGACAGGCCGAGCACAGATACGCAGTATTTT.

This chain connects TRBV7-9 to TRBJ2-1; 12 bases agree with TRBD2. The CDR3 runs 19 residues. Trimming cost V 5 bases and J 0 bases; bases outside gene matches: 11. The V gene's germline CDR1 is SEHNR and CDR2 FQNEAQ (reference sequence). This chain's CDR3 is CASSPRSLAGGPSYNEQFF. The CDR3, as DNA: TGTGCCAGCAGCCCCCGCTCGCTAGCGGGAGGGCCCTCCTACAATGAGCAGTTCTTC.

This sequence joins TRBV5-4 and TRBJ2-5; the D gene is possibly TRBD1 (5 bases). CDR1 and CDR2 from the germline V gene are SGHNT and YYREEE (reference sequence). CDR3 length: 12 amino acids. V dropped 4 bases and J dropped 5 bases, with 9 bases sitting between them. DNA of the CDR3: TGTGCCAGCAGCCCCCCAGGGGAGACCCAGTACTTC. This gives the protein CASSPPGETQYF.

The chain has TRBV27 and TRBJ2-7; D is possibly TRBD2 (5 bases). Between the trimmed V and J ends, which lost 0 bases and 5 bases, there was a span of 8 bases. CDR3 length equals 13 residues. Germline V gives CDR1 MNHEY, CDR2 SMNVEV (reference sequence). The CDR3 region has the DNA TGTGCCAGCAGTTTATCGATGGGAGACGAGCAGTACTTC. Translating gives CASSLSMGDEQYF.

A few counts support this clone. The same CDR3 can be traced to other DNA sequences in this sample. The chain links TRBV28 to TRBJ1-5; 10 bases map to TRBD1. V lost 5 bases to trimming and J lost 4 bases; unmatched junction nucleotides: 2. The CDR3 loop spans 14 amino acids. CDR1 is MDHEN, CDR2 SYDVKM, per germline. CDR3 in DNA: TGTGCCAGCAGTCCGGGACAGGGGAATCAGCCCCAGCATTTT. It yields the protein CASSPGQGNQPQHF.

The V call is TRBV28, the J call TRBJ1-1; 8 positions agree with TRBD1. V was clipped by 6 bases and J by 0 bases; unmatched bases: 18. Germline values: CDR1 MDHEN, CDR2 SYDVKM. The CDR3 contains 19 residues. CDR3 protein: CASRFPRDRRSYLNTEAFF. DNA for the CDR3: TGTGCCAGCAGATTCCCTCGGGACAGGAGGTCTTACTTGAACACTGAAGCTTTCTTT.

This sequence joins TRBV18 and TRBJ1-2; 7 bases map to TRBD1. The CDR3 consists of 13 residues. Germline-derived CDR1 and CDR2 are KGHSH and LQKENI. The V and J ends lost 3 bases and 6 bases, in that order; junction bases with no gene match: 4. CDR3 amino acids: CASSPTRGDGYTF. The CDR3, as DNA: TGTGCCAGCTCACCGACCAGGGGGGATGGCTACACCTTC. Full variable domain (remainder filled in from reference TRBV18 and TRBJ1-2): NAGVMQNPRHLVRRRGQEARLRCSPMKGHSHVYWYRQLPEEGLKFMVYLQKENIIDESGMPKERFSAEFPKEGPSILRIQQVVRGDSAAYFCASSPTRGDGYTFGSGTRLTVV.

The chain joins TRBV9 to TRBJ1-1; D gene unclear. The V gene lost 1 base and the J gene lost 2 bases, with 9 bases spanning the gap. The CDR3 contains 14 residues. Germline V gene lookup returns CDR1 SGDLS and CDR2 YYNGEE. CDR3 sequence: CASSVSYSNTEAFF. The CDR3 DNA follows: TGTGCCAGCAGCGTAAGTTACAGTAACACTGAAGCTTTCTTT.

Here the CDR3 reads CASSRSRGAFGTGELFF. In nucleotides, the CDR3 is TGTGCCAGCAGCCGGTCTCGTGGGGCCTTCGGGACCGGGGAGCTGTTTTTT. The chain carries TRBV14 and TRBJ2-2; D may be TRBD1 (5 bases). Trimming left V 4 bases short and J 5 bases short, with 20 bases between. CDR3 length: 17 residues. Germline V CDR1 and CDR2: SGHDN, FVKESK.